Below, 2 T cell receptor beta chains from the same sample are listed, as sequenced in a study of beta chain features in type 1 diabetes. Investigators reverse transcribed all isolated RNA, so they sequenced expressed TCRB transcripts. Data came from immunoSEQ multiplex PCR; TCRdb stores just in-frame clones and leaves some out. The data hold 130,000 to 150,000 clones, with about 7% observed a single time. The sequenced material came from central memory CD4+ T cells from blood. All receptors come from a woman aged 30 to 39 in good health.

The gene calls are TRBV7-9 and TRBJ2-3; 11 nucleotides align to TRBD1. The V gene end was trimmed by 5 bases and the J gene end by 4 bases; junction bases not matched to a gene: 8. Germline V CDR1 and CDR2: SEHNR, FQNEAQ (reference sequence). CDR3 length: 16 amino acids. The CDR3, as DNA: TGTGCCAGCAGCCAGACGTGGACAGGGGGCCCAGATACGCAGTATTTT. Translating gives CASSQTWTGGPDTQYF. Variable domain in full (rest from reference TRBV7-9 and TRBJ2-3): DTGVSQNPRHKITKRGQNVTFRCDPISEHNRLYWYRQTLGQGPEFLTYFQNEAQLEKSRLLSDRFSAERPKGSFSTLEIQRTEQGDSAMYLCASSQTWTGGPDTQYFGPGTRLTVL.

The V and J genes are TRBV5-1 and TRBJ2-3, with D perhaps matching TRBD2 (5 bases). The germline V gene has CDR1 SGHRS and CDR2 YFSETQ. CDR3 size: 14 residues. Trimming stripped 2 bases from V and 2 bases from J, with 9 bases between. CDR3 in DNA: TGCGCCAGCAGCTTCGCGGGTACCACAGATACGCAGTATTTT. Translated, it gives CASSFAGTTDTQYF. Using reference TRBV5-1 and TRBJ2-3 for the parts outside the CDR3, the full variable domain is KAGVTQTPRYLIKTRGQQVTLSCSPISGHRSVSWYQQTPGQGLQFLFEYFSETQRNKGNFPGRFSGRQFSNSRSEMNVSTLELGDSALYLCASSFAGTTDTQYFGPGTRLTVL.